This is a list of T cell receptor beta chains from one sample in a study of CD8 T cells in Susac syndrome. TCRdb used MiXCR to reprocess the immunoSEQ multiplex PCR reads, holding one entry per CDR3 protein. The repertoire includes approximately 110,000 distinct CDR3 sequences, around 94% of them detected once, and 0.087% sits in the top ten. The sequenced sample consisted of CD4+ T cells from PBMCs. All receptors come from a human donor in good health. CDR3s include the opening cysteine and the closing phenylalanine or tryptophan. The D gene is left open where the match is weak.

v_call,d_call,cdr3_length,cdr3_aa
TRBV2,TRBD1,15,CASSVGQGVPYGYTF
TRBV27,TRBD1,15,CASSLQGANTGELFF
TRBV5-1,TRBD2,16,CASSLALAGVYNEQFF
TRBV7-9,.,17,CASSSISTLPNKETQYF
TRBV12-3/TRBV12-4,.,14,CASSRTEANYGYTF
TRBV6-2/TRBV6-3,.,13,CASSYAREDTQYF
TRBV7-2,.,12,CASSLAPDTQYF
TRBV29-1,.,13,CSVLAQRGGGYTF
TRBV29-1,TRBD1,13,CSARQGSVNTQYF
TRBV30,TRBD2,16,CAWSVGLAGARETQYF
TRBV20-1,.,14,CSASPHRGDYGYTF
TRBV7-2,TRBD1,15,CASSSTGDDTGELFF
TRBV29-1,.,12,CSVRSGNTEAFF
TRBV12-3/TRBV12-4,.,12,CASSLGGNTQYF
TRBV9,TRBD1,15,CASSVKGQGNYEQYF
TRBV19,TRBD2,15,CASTGLAGLSGELFF
TRBV25-1,.,13,CASSSELGTEAFF
TRBV5-4,TRBD1,17,CASSGERDRNSYNEQFF
TRBV7-2,TRBD2,16,CASSLERQAGKYEQYF
TRBV7-2,.,15,CASSFSGRSYNEQFF
TRBV5-1,TRBD2,14,CASKLLAGSYEQYF
TRBV18,.,15,CASSPSGDRTDTQYF
TRBV7-9,TRBD2,14,CASSPGLAMETQYF
TRBV19,.,13,CASSRWESTEAFF
TRBV5-1,.,13,CASSIPETDTQYF
TRBV7-8,.,15,CASSLAGISYNEQFF
TRBV4-1,TRBD2,16,CASSQGMWAGVSEQYF
TRBV12-3/TRBV12-4,.,11,CASSLVEEQYF
TRBV7-2,TRBD1,13,CASSLAGRGVAFF
TRBV2,.,14,CASRERSYSEKLFF
TRBV18,.,17,CASSPFRDGSNTGELFF
TRBV20-1,.,13,CSAREYPEDEQFF
TRBV10-3,.,15,CAISDGTRAGNEQFF
TRBV18,.,16,CASSPPNGPRGYEQYF
TRBV25-1,.,13,CASSEEFSGGYTF
TRBV20-1,TRBD1,15,CSARARPTGPYGYTF
TRBV11-3,.,15,CASSLGRWGTGELFF
TRBV5-1,.,13,CASSLEFLSEQFF
TRBV7-2,.,13,CASSLQLRQPQHF
TRBV10-3,TRBD2,14,CAISERRGGAEQYF
TRBV6-6,.,16,CASSPPAGPSYNEQFF